The 15 T cell receptor beta chains below come from one sample, sequenced in a study of cytomegalovirus exposure and HLA in healthy donors. Researchers ran the PCR with 60 Vbeta and 13 Jbeta primers. Here immunoSEQ multiplex PCR was the method, and the copy in TCRdb shows in-frame clones only, minus some. The table records 150,000 to 200,000 clones, about 84% of them present only once. Sequencing input: PBMCs. The receptors derive from a man in his late teens or twenties in good health and CMV-seronegative.

The chain has TRBV7-6 and TRBJ2-3; 13 bases match TRBD2. Germline V CDR1 and CDR2: SGHVS, FNYEAQ. V gave up 5 bases and J gave up 4 bases; unmatched junction bases: 3. The length of the CDR3 is 15 residues. CDR3 loop: CASSQLAGGPDTQYF. CDR3 nucleotides: TGTGCCAGCAGCCAACTAGCGGGAGGGCCAGATACGCAGTATTTT.

The rearrangement uses TRBV5-1 and TRBJ2-3; 10 nucleotides match TRBD2. Germline V gives CDR1 SGHRS, CDR2 YFSETQ. V was pared by 0 bases and J by 5 bases, with 9 bases of the junction left unmatched. The CDR3 runs 17 residues. CDR3 sequence reads: CASSLGWSGRGGDTQYF. The CDR3 region has the DNA TGCGCCAGCAGCTTGGGATGGAGCGGGAGGGGTGGAGATACGCAGTATTTT.

The chain links TRBV5-1 to TRBJ2-3; TRBD1 matches 7 bases. The CDR3 length is 15 residues. Germline V lookup: CDR1 SGHRS, CDR2 YFSETQ. The V segment lost 1 base and the J segment 2 bases; nucleotides outside the gene matches: 4. As DNA, the CDR3 is TGCGCCAGCAGCTTGTCGGGACAGACCACAGATACGCAGTATTTT. Translated: CASSLSGQTTDTQYF.

The V and J genes are TRBV4-1 and TRBJ1-1, with 9 positions matching TRBD1. Trimming at V came to 3 bases and at J to 11 bases, leaving 16 bases not matched to a gene. CDR3 length: 16 amino acids. Germline assignment: CDR1 MGHRA and CDR2 YSYEKL. The CDR3 region has the DNA TGCGCCAGCAGCCAGGGTCGGGGACAGGGAGGCTCTTACGCTTTCTTT. It yields the protein CASSQGRGQGGSYAFF.

The genes are TRBV29-1 and TRBJ2-7; the D is unclear. CDR1 is SQVTM, CDR2 ANQGSEA, per germline. Trimming removed 1 base at V and 1 base at J, with 5 bases between. This CDR3 has 12 amino acids. The DNA for the CDR3 is TGCAGCGTTGAAGTCAGTTCCTACGAGCAGTACTTC. Translation: CSVEVSSYEQYF.

The sample holds one count of this clone. This chain uses TRBV7-2 with TRBJ1-3, with 12 bases matching TRBD1. The J segment lost 3 bases and the V segment lost 6 bases, leaving 9 bases of the junction unmatched. CDR1 is SGHTA and CDR2 is FQGNSA in the germline V gene. This CDR3 is built from 17 residues. CDR3 residues: CASSPRDRGRNGNTIYF. CDR3 nucleotides: TGTGCCAGCAGTCCCCGGGACAGGGGGCGCAATGGAAACACCATATATTTT.

This clone was observed a single time. At one end, the junction sequence differs from germline, possibly due to a read error. This sequence joins TRBV4-1 and TRBJ1-4; the D gene is possibly TRBD1 (5 bases). The CDR3 contains 13 residues. Germline V lookup: CDR1 MGHRA, CDR2 YSYEKL. The CDR3 nucleotides read TGCGCCAGCAGCCAAGTACAGGAGGGACCGGTGCTTTTT. As protein: CASSQVQEGPVLF.

This rearrangement joins TRBV27 to TRBJ2-7; unclear D gene. This CDR3 has 13 amino acids. The V and J ends lost 5 bases and 2 bases respectively, with 10 bases between them. Looked up from germline, CDR1 is MNHEY and CDR2 is SMNVEV (reference sequence). CDR3 in amino acids: CASSTSPAYEQYF. The CDR3, as DNA: TGTGCCAGCAGTACGAGCCCCGCCTACGAGCAGTACTTC.

With regard to this clone: This same CDR3 is encoded by further DNA sequences in the sample. The chain carries TRBV7-9 and TRBJ2-7; the D is unclear. Germline CDR1 SEHNR, CDR2 FQNEAQ (reference sequence). The CDR3 loop spans 12 amino acids. V dropped 4 bases and J dropped 1 base, with 5 bases sitting between them. In DNA form, the CDR3 reads TGTGCCAGCAGCTCGCGGTCCTACGAGCAGTACTTC. The encoded protein is CASSSRSYEQYF.

CDR3 bases: TGTGCCAGTGCCCACGGGGGTGGACCCTACGAGCAGTACTTC. Its protein product is CASAHGGGPYEQYF. The V call is TRBV28, the J call TRBJ2-7, with D perhaps matching TRBD2 (6 bases). Between the trimmed V and J ends, which lost 9 bases and 2 bases, there was a span of 17 bases. This CDR3 has 14 amino acids. CDR1 MDHEN and CDR2 SYDVKM come from the germline V gene. Full variable domain (outside the CDR3, taken from reference TRBV28 and TRBJ2-7): DVKVTQSSRYLVKRTGEKVFLECVQDMDHENMFWYRQDPGLGLRLIYFSYDVKMKEKGDIPEGYSVSREKKERFSLILESASTNQTSMYLCASAHGGGPYEQYFGPGTRLTVT.

The CDR3: CASSLSGTGLEAFF. In DNA, the CDR3 is TGTGCCAGCAGCCTTTCCGGGACAGGGCTAGAAGCTTTCTTT. The gene calls are TRBV7-9 and TRBJ1-1, with 9 bases aligning to TRBD1. The CDR3 contains 14 residues. V lost 5 bases to trimming and J lost 8 bases; unmatched junction nucleotides: 9. CDR1 is SEHNR, CDR2 FQNEAQ, per germline (reference sequence).

The chain carries TRBV7-9 and TRBJ2-3; 7 nucleotides line up with TRBD2. Germline V gene lookup returns CDR1 SEHNR and CDR2 FQNEAQ (reference sequence). This CDR3 is built from 15 residues. Trimming took 5 bases from V and 3 from J; bases not matched to a gene: 8. In DNA, the CDR3 is TGTGCCAGCAGCCCTCTGGGGGGGAGTACAGATACGCAGTATTTT. Its protein product is CASSPLGGSTDTQYF.

The chain has TRBV2 and TRBJ2-7; 9 positions match TRBD2. The CDR3 is made up of 14 amino acids. V lost 7 bases to trimming and J lost 2 bases; unmatched junction nucleotides: 6. Germline CDR1 reads SNHLY; CDR2 reads FYNNEI. The CDR3 loop reads CASINSGGTYEQYF. The CDR3 DNA is TGTGCCAGCATTAACAGCGGGGGGACCTACGAGCAGTACTTC.

The table lists this clone with a count of one. This chain connects TRBV27 to TRBJ2-7; possibly TRBD1 for D (5 bases). V shed 1 base and J shed 4 bases, with 17 bases lying between them. The CDR3 runs 16 residues. In germline, CDR1 is MNHEY, CDR2 SMNVEV (reference sequence). The CDR3 coding sequence is TGTGCCAGCAGTTTATTCCCCCAGGCCCCAGGGTACGAGCAGTACTTC. Its translation: CASSLFPQAPGYEQYF.

This chain links TRBV5-1 with TRBJ2-5, with no clear D. The germline gives CDR1 SGHRS, CDR2 YFSETQ. The CDR3 spans 14 residues. V was trimmed by 0 bases and J by 0 bases, leaving 6 bases between them. CDR3 sequence reads: CASSLAQYQETQYF. CDR3 in DNA: TGCGCCAGCAGCTTGGCACAGTACCAAGAGACCCAGTACTTC.